Presented here are 20 T cell receptor beta chains from one specimen sequenced in a study of T-cell reconstitution after alpha-beta-depleted transplantation in children. It was with unique molecular identifiers that the TCRbeta library was prepared. TCRdb analysed the PCR reads with MiXCR anew, one entry per CDR3 protein. The sample has roughly 590,000 distinct CDR3 sequences; over 15% are singletons. The sequences come from PBMCs from the stem cell graft donor, collected from the stem cell graft. These receptors were collected from a human donor who donated a stem cell graft to a child with acute myeloid leukemia.

This clonotype appeared a few times. CDR3 region: CASRDRGMGSPLHF. The CDR3 DNA reads TGTGCCAGCAGGGACAGGGGGATGGGCTCACCCCTCCACTTT. The V and J genes are TRBV2 and TRBJ1-6, with 10 bases fitting TRBD1. CDR3 size: 14 residues. J gave up 10 bases and V 6 bases, and 6 bases lay outside the gene matches. CDR1 and CDR2 (germline): SNHLY, FYNNEI. The variable domain in full, completed from reference TRBV2 and TRBJ1-6, reads EPEVTQTPSHQVTQMGQEVILRCVPISNHLYFYWYRQILGQKVEFLVSFYNNEISEKSEIFDDQFSVERPDGSNFTLKIRSTKLEDSAMYFCASRDRGMGSPLHFGNGTRLTVT.

The table lists this clonotype with a few counts. The chain employs TRBV5-1 and TRBJ1-2; 9 bases are a match to TRBD1. The length of the CDR3 is 15 residues. CDR1 and CDR2 (germline): SGHRS, YFSETQ. With V trimmed by 0 bases and J by 5 bases, 5 bases remained unmatched. The CDR3 region is CASSLVGQGSYGYTF. CDR3 DNA sequence: TGCGCCAGCAGCTTGGTGGGACAGGGTTCGTATGGCTACACCTTC.

On this clonotype itself: Being one base from a much bigger clone, this may be a read error. The chain links TRBV20-1 to TRBJ2-4; TRBD1 might be the D (6 bases). The germline V gene encodes CDR1 DFQATT and CDR2 SNEGSKA (reference sequence). The CDR3 sequence is 12 residues long. Between the trimmed V and J ends, which lost 1 base and 6 bases, there was a span of 7 bases. The CDR3 loop reads CSARGTANIQYF. CDR3 nucleotide sequence: TGCAGTGCTAGAGGGACAGCAAACATTCAGTACTTC.

This clonotype has a count of ten or more. CDR3 sequence (DNA): TGCAGTGCTAGAGGAATGGTAGACGAGCAGTACGTC. Residues: CSARGMVDEQYV. V usage is TRBV20-1 and J usage is TRBJ2-7; the D is unclear. The germline V gene has CDR1 DFQATT and CDR2 SNEGSKA (reference sequence). The CDR3 is 12 residues long. The V and J ends lost 1 base and 5 bases respectively, with 9 bases between them.

This clonotype was found many times. The chain couples TRBV20-1 to TRBJ1-5, with TRBD1 matching 8 bases. The CDR3 is 16 amino acids. With V trimmed by 6 bases and J by 2 bases, 12 bases remained unmatched. Germline assignment: CDR1 DFQATT and CDR2 SNEGSKA (reference sequence). This CDR3 reads CSATRGTGHGNQPQHF. CDR3 bases: TGCAGTGCCACGAGAGGGACAGGTCACGGCAATCAGCCCCAGCATTTT.

The rearrangement joins TRBV5-1 to TRBJ2-5, with 10 bases identical to TRBD2. This CDR3 has 17 residues. CDR1 and CDR2 (germline): SGHRS, YFSETQ. V lost 0 bases, J lost 1 base, and 6 bases stayed unmatched. The DNA of the CDR3 is TGCGCCAGCAGCTTGGCCGGGTTAGCGGGGGGCCAAGAGACCCAGTACTTC. Its translation: CASSLAGLAGGQETQYF.

This clonotype was seen a handful of times. V is TRBV5-6 and J is TRBJ2-1; 9 bases line up with TRBD2. Trimming cost V 4 bases and J 0 bases; bases outside gene matches: 11. Germline V gives CDR1 SGHDT, CDR2 YYEEEE. The CDR3 spans 18 residues. The CDR3 nucleotides are TGTGCCAGCAGCCCCAGAGCGGGGGGTTGGTACTCCTACAATGAGCAGTTCTTC. Translated, it gives CASSPRAGGWYSYNEQFF.

This clonotype has only a few counts. This sequence joins TRBV20-1 and TRBJ2-2; no reliable D call. The CDR3 length is 14 residues. The germline V and J ends were trimmed by 4 bases and 1 base, with 10 bases remaining between them. Germline V gene sequence: CDR1 DFQATT, CDR2 SNEGSKA (reference sequence). This chain's CDR3 is CSAMGYWNTGELFF. As DNA, the CDR3 is TGCAGTGCTATGGGGTACTGGAACACCGGGGAGCTGTTTTTT.

This chain connects TRBV7-2 to TRBJ2-1; tentative D call: TRBD1 (6 bases). This CDR3 spans 18 amino acids. V was cut by 3 bases and J by 4 bases, with 22 bases left in between. Germline CDR1 is SGHTA and CDR2 is FQGNSA. CDR3 region: CASSFGAPGAAGYNEQFF. The CDR3 nucleotides read TGTGCCAGCAGCTTTGGGGCCCCAGGGGCGGCCGGATACAATGAGCAGTTCTTC.

V usage is TRBV11-3 and J usage is TRBJ2-3; 7 bases match TRBD1. The CDR3 spans 16 residues. Germline V gene data show CDR1 as SGHNT and CDR2 as YENEEA. With V trimmed by 2 bases and J by 1 base, 6 bases remained unmatched. CDR3 sequence reads: CASSLPGQLGTDTQYF. CDR3 coding DNA: TGTGCCAGCAGCTTACCGGGACAGCTAGGCACAGATACGCAGTATTTT.

The chain carries TRBV12-5 and TRBJ2-3; the D is unclear. Trimming shortened V by 1 base and J by 3 bases, and 11 bases separated the two germline ends. The CDR3 contains 15 residues. Germline V gene data show CDR1 as LGHNT and CDR2 as FRNRAP. The DNA of the CDR3 is TGTGCTAGTGGTTTGGACCCGGTTGTAACAGATACGCAGTATTTT. Its translation: CASGLDPVVTDTQYF.

The V and J genes are TRBV5-6 and TRBJ2-7; D is perhaps TRBD2 (5 bases). CDR1 is SGHDT, CDR2 YYEEEE, per germline. V dropped 3 bases and J dropped 1 base, with 14 bases sitting between them. The CDR3 sequence is 15 residues long. CDR3 in DNA: TGTGCCAGCAGCTCACAAATCGGGGTGTCCTACGAGCAGTACGTC. Translated, it gives CASSSQIGVSYEQYV.

This clonotype was recorded a few times. V usage is TRBV29-1 and J usage is TRBJ2-5, with D unclear. Germline V gene lookup returns CDR1 SQVTM and CDR2 ANQGSEA. The CDR3 contains 13 residues. V lost 3 bases and J 2 bases, leaving 10 bases between the germline ends. The CDR3 DNA reads as TGCAGCGTTGAGTTTGACCTACAAGAGACCCAGTACTTC. As protein: CSVEFDLQETQYF. The full variable domain, rest sourced from reference TRBV29-1 and TRBJ2-5, is SAVISQKPSRDICQRGTSLTIQCQVDSQVTMMFWYRQQPGQSLTLIATANQGSEATYESGFVIDKFPISRPNLTFSTLTVSNMSPEDSSIYLCSVEFDLQETQYFGPGTRLLVL.

This clonotype was detected ten times or more. The chain combines TRBV20-1 with TRBJ2-7, with D perhaps TRBD1 or TRBD2 (5 bases each). There are 11 residues in the CDR3. The germline V gene encodes CDR1 DFQATT and CDR2 SNEGSKA (reference sequence). The V end was cut by 1 base, the J end by 13 bases, with 14 bases between. The CDR3 loop is CSARAPGRIYF. The DNA of the CDR3 is TGCAGTGCTAGAGCACCGGGACGTATTTACTTC.

This clonotype was recorded many times. The chain couples TRBV20-1 to TRBJ1-2; 9 bases map to TRBD1. Germline V CDR1 and CDR2: DFQATT, SNEGSKA (reference sequence). This CDR3 contains 14 residues. V shed 1 base, J shed 5 bases, and the junction held 5 bases outside the gene matches. The DNA of the CDR3 is TGCAGTGCTAGAGCGGGACAGGGAAGATATGGCTACACCTTC. This sequence encodes CSARAGQGRYGYTF.

This clonotype was seen ten or more times. The J gene is TRBJ2-1, the V gene TRBV10-3; possibly TRBD1 for D (6 bases). The V gene's germline CDR1 is ENHRY and CDR2 SYGVKD. Trimming shortened V by 4 bases and J by 8 bases, and 12 bases separated the two germline ends. The CDR3 is made up of 13 amino acids. The CDR3: CAISASTGDEQFF. CDR3 sequence (DNA): TGTGCCATCAGTGCCTCGACAGGTGATGAGCAGTTCTTC.

The gene calls are TRBV4-3 and TRBJ2-6; perhaps D is TRBD1 or TRBD2 (7 bases each). Trimming took off 3 bases at V and 0 bases at J, with 21 bases between the two ends. This CDR3 region has 20 residues. CDR1 LGHNA and CDR2 YSLEER come from the germline V gene. The chain's CDR3 is CASSQGVSGTELSGANVLTF. Written as DNA, the CDR3 is TGCGCCAGCAGCCAGGGGGTCAGCGGGACAGAACTCTCTGGGGCCAACGTCCTGACTTTC.

This clonotype was detected many times. V usage is TRBV29-1 and J usage is TRBJ2-1; 7 nucleotides align to TRBD1. Unmatched junction bases numbered 9, after V lost 4 bases and J lost 9 bases. The length of the CDR3 is 13 residues. Looked up from germline, CDR1 is SQVTM and CDR2 is ANQGSEA. CDR3 DNA: TGCAGCGTTGTGCCAGGGGGTCTGATTGAGCAGTTCTTC. Its protein is CSVVPGGLIEQFF.

V and J are TRBV12-3 or TRBV12-4 and TRBJ1-6; no firm D call. The length of the CDR3 is 12 residues. V gave up 6 bases and J gave up 9 bases, with 9 bases separating them. CDR3 loop: CASRSGFSPLHF. The CDR3 DNA reads as TGTGCCAGCAGGAGTGGGTTTTCACCCCTCCACTTT.

The chain uses TRBV7-9 and TRBJ1-6, with 9 positions matching TRBD1. Unmatched junction bases numbered 6, after V lost 4 bases and J lost 8 bases. CDR3 length equals 15 residues. Germline V gene data show CDR1 as SEHNR and CDR2 as FQNEAQ (reference sequence). The CDR3 bases are TGTGCCAGCAGCTCTCCGGGACAGGGTCATTCACCCCTCCACTTT. Its protein product is CASSSPGQGHSPLHF.